This TCR beta chain was documented in a study of T cells in women clearing cervical HPV infection. For the study at large: Case blood drawn at lesion detection; control blood after infection cleared.

Comments on this clone: The CDR3 extends 3 residues past the end of the read, so its final part is completed from the germline J gene.

Germline V gives CDR1 SGHTA, CDR2 FQGNSA. CDR3 length equals 14 residues. V was shortened by 2 bases and J by 1 base, with 8 bases between the two germline ends. Profiled with immunoSEQ multiplex PCR; TCRdb holds only in-frame clones, not every one. The sample holds about 28,000 clones. MY09/MY11 PCR detected cervical HPV DNA; dot-blot assigned genotypes. Specimen: blood buffy coat. This TCR was sampled from a woman aged 18 to 75 with a cervical HPV16 infection that either progressed to CIN3+ or cleared (not recorded which). The chain joins TRBV7-2 to TRBJ2-5; no reliable D call. CDR3 DNA (partial): TGTGCCAGCAGCTTAAGGTCAGGCCAAGAGACC. Residues: CASSLRSGQET. The whole CDR3 region reads CASSLRSGQETQYF.